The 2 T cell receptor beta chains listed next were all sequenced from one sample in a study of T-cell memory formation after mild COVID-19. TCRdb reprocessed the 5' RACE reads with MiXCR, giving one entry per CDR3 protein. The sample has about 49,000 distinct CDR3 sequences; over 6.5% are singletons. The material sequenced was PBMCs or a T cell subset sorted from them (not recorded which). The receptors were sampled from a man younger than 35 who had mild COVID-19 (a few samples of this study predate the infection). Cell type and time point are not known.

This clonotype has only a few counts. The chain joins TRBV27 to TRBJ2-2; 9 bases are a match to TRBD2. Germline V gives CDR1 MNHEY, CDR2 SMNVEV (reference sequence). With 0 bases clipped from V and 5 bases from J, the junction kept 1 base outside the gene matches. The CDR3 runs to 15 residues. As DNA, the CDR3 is TGTGCCAGCAGTTTATCTAGCGGGGGAACCGGGGAGCTGTTTTTT. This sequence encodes CASSLSSGGTGELFF.

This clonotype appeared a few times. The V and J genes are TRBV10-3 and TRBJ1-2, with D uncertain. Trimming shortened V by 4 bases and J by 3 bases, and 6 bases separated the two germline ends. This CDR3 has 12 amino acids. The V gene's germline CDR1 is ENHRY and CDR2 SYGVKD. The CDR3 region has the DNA TGTGCCATCAGTGCCGGGGACTATGGCTACACCTTC. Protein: CAISAGDYGYTF.